The 10 T cell receptor beta chains presented below share a single source sample, sequenced in a study of shared clonotypes between healthy human individuals (dated by TCRdb to 2018 to 2020). CD8 naive samples were obtained by positive selection for CCR7 among CD45RO-negative cells, yielding a CD45RA+CCR7+ population from which TemRA cells were excluded. Library creation used the immunoSEQ multiplex PCR assay. As stored in TCRdb, this immuneACCESS dataset retains in-frame rearrangements with V and J assigned. A fraction of the clones does not appear; measured against another copy, unresolved V genes explain less than half of the discrepancy, and the remainder lacks a known reason. This sample has 760,000 or so clones in its table, and around 96% of those were observed once. About 0.21% of the sample is in the top ten clones. The sample comprised naive CD8+ T cells sorted from blood. This sample's cell subset or site label indicates: CD45RA+CCR7+. The receptors derive from a young man in good health.

This clone was seen only once. The rearrangement uses TRBV5-1 and TRBJ1-5; TRBD1 matches at 10 bases. The germline gives CDR1 SGHRS, CDR2 YFSETQ. The CDR3 length is 16 residues. V trimming: 0 bases; J trimming: 5 bases; junction bases outside the gene matches: 5. CDR3: CASSLEGQGSDQPQHF. Here the CDR3 DNA reads TGCGCCAGCAGCTTGGAGGGACAGGGGTCGGATCAGCCCCAGCATTTT.

Note on this clone: A read error may account for a junction end that differs from germline. The chain carries TRBV7-9 and TRBJ2-1; D possibly corresponds to TRBD1 (5 bases). CDR1 SEHNR and CDR2 FQNEAQ come from the germline V gene (reference sequence). The CDR3 is 8 residues long. The chain's CDR3 is CASSSGLF. The CDR3 coding sequence is TGTGCCAGCAGCTCAGGGCTCTTC. Full variable domain (outside the CDR3, taken from reference TRBV7-9 and TRBJ2-1): DTGVSQNPRHKITKRGQNVTFRCDPISEHNRLYWYRQTLGQGPEFLTYFQNEAQLEKSRLLSDRFSAERPKGSFSTLEIQRTEQGDSAMYLCASSSGLFGPGTRLTVL.

This clone showed up just once. The chain is built from TRBV5-4 and TRBJ2-7; 8 bases match TRBD2. The CDR3 runs to 14 residues. Germline V gene data show CDR1 as SGHNT and CDR2 as YYREEE (reference sequence). The J segment lost 2 bases and the V segment lost 3 bases, leaving 4 bases of the junction unmatched. The CDR3 DNA follows: TGTGCCAGCAGCTACGGGACTAGGGCCTACGAGCAGTACTTC. Residues: CASSYGTRAYEQYF.

V is TRBV7-9 and J is TRBJ1-1; possible D gene TRBD1, 5 bases. The germline V gene has CDR1 SEHNR and CDR2 FQNEAQ (reference sequence). This CDR3 region has 16 residues. V was cut by 1 base and J by 7 bases, with 19 bases left in between. CDR3 residues: CASSLGQGFSTIEAFF. As DNA, the CDR3 is TGTGCCAGCAGCTTAGGGCAGGGATTCTCAACGATTGAAGCTTTCTTT.

The rearrangement uses TRBV6-5 and TRBJ1-2; 9 bases align to TRBD1. V shed 5 bases and J 4 bases; nucleotides not matched to a gene: 2. Germline CDR1 and CDR2: MNHEY and SVGAGI. This CDR3 comprises 13 residues. CDR3 residues: CASSRTGAYGYTF. Written as DNA, the CDR3 is TGTGCCAGCAGTCGGACAGGGGCCTATGGCTACACCTTC.

This rearrangement joins TRBV7-9 to TRBJ2-1; the D call may be TRBD1 or TRBD2 (5 bases each). V dropped 7 bases and J dropped 7 bases, with 17 bases sitting between them. Germline values: CDR1 SEHNR, CDR2 FQNEAQ (reference sequence). This CDR3 has 14 amino acids. The CDR3 sequence is CASKPQGSGNEQFF. In DNA, the CDR3 is TGTGCCAGCAAACCCCAGGGATCGGGGAATGAGCAGTTCTTC.

The rearrangement links TRBV2 to TRBJ2-7; unclear D gene. This CDR3 has 11 amino acids. Germline CDR1 reads SNHLY; CDR2 reads FYNNEI. V lost 6 bases and J 2 bases, leaving 5 bases between the germline ends. The CDR3 coding sequence is TGTGCCAGCAGCCGCGCCTACGAGCAGTACTTC. Protein product: CASSRAYEQYF.

The V and J genes are TRBV13 and TRBJ2-2; 13 bases match TRBD2. J lost 0 bases, V lost 4 bases, and 20 bases had no gene match. Germline CDR1 is PRHDT and CDR2 is FYEKMQ (reference sequence). CDR3 length equals 23 residues. CDR3 sequence reads: CASSSLQGHTGTSGIANTGELFF. In nucleotides, the CDR3 is TGTGCCAGCAGCTCCCTCCAAGGGCATACCGGGACTAGCGGGATCGCGAACACCGGGGAGCTGTTTTTT.

The V and J genes are TRBV11-3 and TRBJ2-3, with 7 bases identical to TRBD2. The CDR3 covers 14 residues. With V trimmed by 1 base and J by 3 bases, 1 base remained unmatched. Germline loops: CDR1 SGHNT, CDR2 YENEEA. The CDR3 DNA follows: TGTGCCAGCAGCTTAGTCGGGAGGACAGATACGCAGTATTTT. Translation gives CASSLVGRTDTQYF.

This chain uses TRBV30 with TRBJ1-5; D might be TRBD1 (6 bases). The CDR3 is 14 amino acids. The ends were cut back, 1 base at V and 8 bases at J, with 15 bases in the middle. Germline CDR1 reads GTSNPN; CDR2 reads SVGIG (reference sequence). The CDR3 protein is CAWSETGLDEPQHF. In DNA form, the CDR3 reads TGTGCCTGGAGTGAGACAGGACTCGATGAGCCCCAGCATTTT.